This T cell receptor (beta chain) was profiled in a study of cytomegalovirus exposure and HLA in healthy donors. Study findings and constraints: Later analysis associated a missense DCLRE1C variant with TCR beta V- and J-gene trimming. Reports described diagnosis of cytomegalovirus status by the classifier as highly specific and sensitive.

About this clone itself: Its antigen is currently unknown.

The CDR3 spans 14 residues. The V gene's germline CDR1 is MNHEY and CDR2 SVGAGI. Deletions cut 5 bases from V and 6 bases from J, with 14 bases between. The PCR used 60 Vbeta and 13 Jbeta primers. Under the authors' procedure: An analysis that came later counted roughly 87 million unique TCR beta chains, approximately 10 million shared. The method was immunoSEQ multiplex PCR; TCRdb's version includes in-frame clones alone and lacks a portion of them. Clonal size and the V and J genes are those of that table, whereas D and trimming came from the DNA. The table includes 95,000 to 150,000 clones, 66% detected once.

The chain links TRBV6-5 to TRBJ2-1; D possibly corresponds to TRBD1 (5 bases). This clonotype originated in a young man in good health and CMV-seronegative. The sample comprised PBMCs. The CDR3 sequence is CASSGLWGANEQFF. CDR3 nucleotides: TGTGCCAGCAGTGGGCTTTGGGGCGCCAATGAGCAGTTCTTC.